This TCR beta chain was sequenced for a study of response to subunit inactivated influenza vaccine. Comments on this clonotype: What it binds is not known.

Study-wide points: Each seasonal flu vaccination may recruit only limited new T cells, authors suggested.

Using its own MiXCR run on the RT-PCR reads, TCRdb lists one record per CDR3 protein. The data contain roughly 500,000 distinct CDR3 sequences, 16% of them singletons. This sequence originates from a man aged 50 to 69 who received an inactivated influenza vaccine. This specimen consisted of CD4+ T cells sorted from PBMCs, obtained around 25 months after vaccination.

The CDR3, as DNA: TGCAGTGCTAGAGACCAGGGCGGGAGGAACTACAATGAGCAGTTCTTC. It is translated as CSARDQGGRNYNEQFF. The J gene is TRBJ2-1, the V gene TRBV20-1; 8 nucleotides line up with TRBD2. The CDR3 runs to 16 residues. Germline loops: CDR1 DFQATT, CDR2 SNEGSKA (reference sequence). The V segment lost 0 bases and the J segment 3 bases; nucleotides outside the gene matches: 7.